This TCR beta chain was captured by sequencing in a study of CD8 T cells in ankylosing spondylitis. Study observations and caveats: A TCR beta motif made of eight highly homologous variants seemed typical of ankylosing spondylitis blood.

This clonotype has a handful of counts. Antigen: not known. Germline V gene data show CDR1 as SEHNR and CDR2 as FQNEAQ (reference sequence). Trimming took 0 bases from V and 10 from J, leaving 21 bases between them. This CDR3 is 16 amino acids long. Libraries of TCR beta came from quantitative 5'-RACE with molecular barcodes. TCRdb called the 5' RACE reads again in MiXCR, with one record for every CDR3 protein. The sample includes a few hundred thousand distinct CDR3 sequences, around 20% of them seen just once. The chain combines TRBV7-9 with TRBJ1-1, with D hard to call. The material sequenced was blood, either unsorted or a sorted T cell fraction (not recorded which). The TCR originated in a female donor with ankylosing spondylitis or in good health (not recorded which). The CDR3 loop reads CASSLAQWYSPGRAFF. The CDR3 DNA reads TGTGCCAGCAGCTTAGCGCAGTGGTACAGCCCCGGGAGAGCTTTCTTT. Full variable domain (rest looked up from reference TRBV7-9 and TRBJ1-1): DTGVSQNPRHKITKRGQNVTFRCDPISEHNRLYWYRQTLGQGPEFLTYFQNEAQLEKSRLLSDRFSAERPKGSFSTLEIQRTEQGDSAMYLCASSLAQWYSPGRAFFGQGTRLTVV.